The 12 T cell receptor beta chains listed next were all sequenced from one sample in a study of blood T cell repertoires in COVID-19. Profiling relied on immunoSEQ multiplex PCR, and the TCRdb table lists in-frame clones only, not all of them. The data contain some 120,000 clones, under 85% of them singletons. The specimen sequenced was peripheral blood. The source of these receptors is a woman aged 55-69 years with acute or convalescent COVID-19.

V is TRBV6-4 and J is TRBJ1-6; TRBD1 matches at 7 bases. The CDR3 runs to 14 residues. Germline CDR1 and CDR2: MRHNA and SNTAGT. Trimming cost V 3 bases and J 8 bases; bases outside gene matches: 4. CDR3 sequence: CASSEGQGDSPLHF. CDR3 nucleotide sequence: TGTGCCAGCAGTGAAGGGCAGGGGGATTCACCCCTCCACTTT.

The chain is built from TRBV5-1 and TRBJ1-3, with D uncertain. Germline V gene lookup returns CDR1 SGHRS and CDR2 YFSETQ. V lost 2 bases to trimming and J lost 0 bases, with 3 bases between them. CDR3 length equals 13 residues. As DNA, the CDR3 is TGCGCCAGCAGCTTATACTCTGGAAACACCATATATTTT. As protein: CASSLYSGNTIYF.

V and J are TRBV10-3 and TRBJ1-1; 9 positions agree with TRBD1. The germline gives CDR1 ENHRY, CDR2 SYGVKD. CDR3 length equals 16 residues. Trimming took 6 bases from V and 4 from J; bases not matched to a gene: 12. The CDR3 DNA reads TGTGCCATCAGCGAACCCTTCGGACAGGGGTCCACTGAAGCTTTCTTT. Its translation: CAISEPFGQGSTEAFF.

This clone was seen a few times. The rearrangement uses TRBV4-1 and TRBJ1-2; TRBD1 agrees at 10 bases. This CDR3 is built from 16 residues. Germline-derived CDR1 and CDR2 are MGHRA and YSYEKL. With 1 base clipped from V and 8 bases from J, the junction kept 10 bases outside the gene matches. Here the CDR3 reads CASSQAPGQGRVGYTF. Here the CDR3 DNA reads TGCGCCAGCAGCCAAGCCCCGGGACAGGGGAGGGTAGGCTACACCTTC.

The rearrangement links TRBV6-6 to TRBJ2-3; unclear D gene. The CDR3 runs to 13 residues. V was cut by 6 bases and J by 1 base, with 8 bases left in between. CDR1 MNHNY and CDR2 SVGAGI come from the germline V gene (reference sequence). The CDR3 sequence is CASSPPGTDTQYF. CDR3 nucleotides: TGTGCCAGCAGCCCCCCAGGCACAGATACGCAGTATTTT.

The J gene is TRBJ1-3, the V gene TRBV3-1 (or the pseudogene TRBV3-2); D is perhaps TRBD1 (5 bases). The germline V gene encodes CDR1 LGHDT and CDR2 YNNKEL (reference sequence). The CDR3 spans 16 residues. The ends were cut back, 0 bases at V and 2 bases at J, with 11 bases in the middle. The CDR3 loop reads CASSQEGRGPGNTIYF. Written as DNA, the CDR3 is TGTGCCAGCAGCCAAGAAGGAAGGGGCCCTGGAAACACCATATATTTT.

The chain is built from TRBV6-6 and TRBJ1-6; D remains ambiguous. Germline V lookup: CDR1 MNHNY, CDR2 SVGAGI (reference sequence). Trimming took 6 bases from V and 8 from J, leaving 17 bases between them. The CDR3 contains 15 residues. CDR3 region: CASSPLEAAYSPLHF. CDR3 bases: TGTGCCAGCAGCCCTCTGGAGGCAGCTTATTCACCCCTCCACTTT.

This clone appeared a single time. The chain is built from TRBV12-3 or TRBV12-4 and TRBJ1-1; no reliable D call. The V end lost 10 bases, the J end lost 1 base, and 13 bases lay between the germline ends. The CDR3 is 13 amino acids. The CDR3 region has the DNA TGTGCCATCACCACGACTTGGAACACTGAAGCTTTCTTT. Amino acids: CAITTTWNTEAFF.

The V and J genes are TRBV24-1 and TRBJ1-2, with a possible D match to TRBD1 (6 bases). This CDR3 has 11 amino acids. V lost 12 bases and J lost 2, with 9 bases in between. Germline V gene data show CDR1 as KGHDR and CDR2 as SFDVKD. The CDR3 bases are TGTGCCGCCGGACAGAACTATGGCTACACCTTC. It yields the protein CAAGQNYGYTF.

Note on this clone: One end of the junction varies from germline; a read error may be responsible. The chain uses TRBV7-3 and TRBJ2-7, with 7 nucleotides matching TRBD2. The CDR3 loop spans 14 amino acids. The germline V gene encodes CDR1 SGHTA and CDR2 FQGTGA. In DNA form, the CDR3 reads TGTGCCAGCAGTTTAAAATCGGGGGGCTACGAGCAGTACTTC. Its translation is CASSLKSGGYEQYF.

The chain joins TRBV11-2 to TRBJ2-1; 10 bases are shared with TRBD1. The ends lost 6 bases at V and 7 bases at J; junction bases unmatched: 12. Germline V gives CDR1 SGHAT, CDR2 FQNNGV. This CDR3 contains 16 residues. The CDR3 DNA reads TGTGCCAGCAGGGGGACCGGGACAGGGGCTGAGAATGAGCAGTTCTTC. Translation gives CASRGTGTGAENEQFF.

The chain is built from TRBV6-5 and TRBJ1-6; D possibly corresponds to TRBD1 (6 bases). This CDR3 contains 14 residues. V was pared by 6 bases and J by 9 bases, with 15 bases between. Germline CDR1 MNHEY, CDR2 SVGAGI. The CDR3 coding sequence is TGTGCCAGCAGCCCCGGGACATGGAGTTCACCCCTCCACTTT. Translation gives CASSPGTWSSPLHF.